The next 23 T cell receptor beta chains were all read from a single sample in a study of patients and donors after allogeneic stem cell transplantation. TCRdb recomputed calls from the RT-PCR reads with MiXCR, one row per CDR3 protein. The sample has roughly 200,000 distinct CDR3 sequences, about 38% seen once; the top ten hold 9.5% to 13%. Sequencing used blood, either unsorted or a sorted T cell fraction (not recorded which). The receptors originated from a human donor who was either an allogeneic HSCT recipient or a stem cell or donor lymphocyte infusion donor (not recorded which). It is not recorded whose cells these are; they may come from a transplant donor.

This chain uses TRBV29-1 with TRBJ2-3; D is perhaps TRBD2 (6 bases). CDR1 and CDR2 from the germline V gene are SQVTM and ANQGSEA. The CDR3 is 12 residues long. V lost 5 bases to trimming and J lost 5 bases, with 11 bases between them. This CDR3 is CSVRGFVDTQYF. The CDR3 DNA follows: TGCAGCGTTCGGGGGTTCGTAGATACGCAGTATTTT.

As DNA, the CDR3 is TGCAGTGCGGCCGGACACCCAAACACTGAAGCTTTCTTT. Translated: CSAAGHPNTEAFF. The chain combines TRBV20-1 with TRBJ1-1; D may be TRBD1 (5 bases). The CDR3 length is 13 residues. CDR1 is DFQATT and CDR2 is SNEGSKA in the germline V gene (reference sequence). V was shortened by 6 bases and J by 2 bases, with 13 bases between the two germline ends.

The gene calls are TRBV3-1 and TRBJ2-7; D gene ambiguous. Germline lookup yields CDR1 LGHDT and CDR2 YNNKEL (reference sequence). Deletions cut 0 bases from V and 3 bases from J, with 12 bases between. The CDR3 sequence is 15 residues long. This chain's CDR3 is CASSQDRYSYYEQYF. Written as DNA, the CDR3 is TGTGCCAGCAGCCAAGATCGTTACAGTTACTACGAGCAGTACTTC.

This chain links TRBV18 with TRBJ2-7; D is perhaps TRBD1 (6 bases). V gave up 6 bases and J gave up 4 bases, with 28 bases separating them. This CDR3 is built from 18 residues. Germline V lookup: CDR1 KGHSH, CDR2 LQKENI. The CDR3 DNA is TGTGCCAGCTCCCTTTTGGCTCCCAAACAGGGAGATCATTACGAGCAGTACTTC. Protein sequence: CASSLLAPKQGDHYEQYF.

The sample holds one count of this clonotype. The rearrangement uses TRBV4-1 and TRBJ1-5; 10 bases map to TRBD1. The germline V gene encodes CDR1 MGHRA and CDR2 YSYEKL. This CDR3 is 16 amino acids long. V lost 3 bases, J lost 2 bases, and 4 bases stayed unmatched. Here the CDR3 reads CASSHRDRGGNQPQHF. The CDR3 bases are TGCGCCAGCAGCCACCGGGACAGGGGAGGCAATCAGCCCCAGCATTTT.

This clonotype appeared a single time. The chain employs TRBV6-2 or TRBV6-3 and TRBJ2-7; D gene unclear. Per germline, CDR1 MNHEY and CDR2 SVGEGT. The CDR3 is 14 amino acids. Trimming stripped 5 bases from V and 3 bases from J, with 14 bases between. The CDR3 reads CASSRTRIDYEQYF. Here the CDR3 DNA reads TGTGCCAGCAGTCGGACCCGGATAGACTACGAGCAGTACTTC.

This clonotype has more than one count but fewer than ten. The V call is TRBV12-3 or TRBV12-4, the J call TRBJ2-7; D is perhaps TRBD2 (5 bases). This CDR3 has 14 amino acids. V was pared by 3 bases and J by 6 bases, with 15 bases between. CDR3 loop: CASSFLGRSGEQYF. CDR3 nucleotides: TGTGCCAGCAGTTTTCTCGGCAGGAGCGGCGAGCAGTACTTC.

This clonotype was recorded at least ten times. The chain recombines TRBV12-3 or TRBV12-4 with TRBJ1-1; weak D call: TRBD1 (5 bases). This CDR3 comprises 16 residues. Trimming cost V 6 bases and J 0 bases, with 17 bases left between them. The CDR3 region is CASSPLLTALNTEAFF. For the CDR3, the DNA is TGTGCCAGCAGCCCTCTCTTGACAGCCCTGAACACTGAAGCTTTCTTT.

This clonotype was observed a handful of times. The chain combines TRBV15 with TRBJ1-2; a possible D gene is TRBD1 (6 bases). The germline V gene encodes CDR1 LNHNV and CDR2 YYDKDF (reference sequence). V lost 1 base, J lost 7 bases, and 10 bases lay in between. There are 13 residues in the CDR3. The CDR3 protein is CATSRVLGAGYTF. The CDR3 nucleotides are TGTGCCACCAGCAGAGTATTGGGGGCTGGCTACACCTTC.

This clonotype was observed a few times. V is TRBV28 and J is TRBJ2-3; the match to TRBD2 covers 9 bases. The junction had 8 bases not matched to a gene; V was cut back by 2 bases and J by 2 bases. The CDR3 is 17 residues long. Looked up from germline, CDR1 is MDHEN and CDR2 is SYDVKM. CDR3 nucleotide sequence: TGTGCCAGCAGTTTAGTTTCGGCGGGGGGGTTCACAGATACGCAGTATTTT. Its protein is CASSLVSAGGFTDTQYF.

This clonotype was counted only a few times. This chain connects TRBV12-3 or TRBV12-4 to TRBJ1-3; possibly TRBD1 for D (5 bases). Trimming left V 6 bases short and J 0 bases short, with 12 bases between. CDR3 length: 15 residues. In DNA form, the CDR3 reads TGTGCCAGCAGCTCGACAGTGACCTCTGGAAACACCATATATTTT. It yields the protein CASSSTVTSGNTIYF.

Only a few counts were recorded for this clonotype. V usage is TRBV21-1 and J usage is TRBJ2-1; the D call of TRBD2 is as the table states it, not checked on the DNA. TRBV21-1 is designated a pseudogene. CDR3 size: 17 residues. CDR3 DNA: TGTGCCAGCAGCAAAGGGACTAGCGGGGGGATCTACAATGAGCAGTTCTTC. This sequence encodes CASSKGTSGGIYNEQFF.

This clonotype was counted once. The V call is TRBV3-1, the J call TRBJ2-2; possible D gene TRBD1, 7 bases. V was shortened by 4 bases and J by 6 bases, with 12 bases between the two germline ends. This CDR3 is 14 amino acids long. Germline CDR1 reads LGHDT; CDR2 reads YNNKEL (reference sequence). This chain's CDR3 is CASSPTRGAGELFF. In DNA form, the CDR3 reads TGTGCCAGCAGCCCCACCAGGGGGGCCGGGGAGCTGTTTTTT.

The rearrangement uses TRBV12-3 or TRBV12-4 and TRBJ1-6; D is undetermined. The CDR3 is 14 amino acids. Trimming shortened V by 0 bases and J by 7 bases, and 7 bases separated the two germline ends. CDR3 nucleotides: TGTGCCAGCAGTTTAGCAGGGTTAAATTCACCCCTCCACTTT. The encoded protein is CASSLAGLNSPLHF.

The chain recombines TRBV9 with TRBJ2-3; D gene uncertain. The V end lost 0 bases, the J end lost 0 bases, and 11 bases lay between the germline ends. This CDR3 is 16 amino acids long. The germline CDR1 and CDR2 sequences are SGDLS and YYNGEE. The chain's CDR3 is CASSVAPVPSTDTQYF. CDR3 sequence (DNA): TGTGCCAGCAGCGTAGCTCCGGTCCCTAGCACAGATACGCAGTATTTT.

CDR3 sequence: CASSHVLARTGELFF. The CDR3, as DNA: TGTGCCAGCAGCCATGTCCTAGCTCGCACCGGGGAGCTGTTTTTT. The chain couples TRBV3-1 to TRBJ2-2, with D perhaps TRBD2 (5 bases). This CDR3 has 15 amino acids. Trimming shortened V by 3 bases and J by 4 bases, and 12 bases separated the two germline ends. The germline V gene encodes CDR1 LGHDT and CDR2 YNNKEL (reference sequence).

The chain recombines TRBV24-1 with TRBJ2-1, with TRBD1 matching over 8 bases. CDR1 and CDR2 from the germline V gene are KGHDR and SFDVKD. CDR3 length: 16 amino acids. The V and J ends lost 3 bases and 2 bases, in that order; junction bases with no gene match: 5. CDR3 sequence: CATSDPRTGTYNEQFF. The CDR3 region has the DNA TGTGCCACCAGTGATCCTAGGACAGGGACCTACAATGAGCAGTTCTTC.

The CDR3, as DNA: TGTGCCAGCAGCCTTTCTAGCTCTGTAACAGATACGCAGTATTTT. Protein: CASSLSSSVTDTQYF. The gene calls are TRBV12-3 or TRBV12-4 and TRBJ2-3, with D possibly being TRBD2 (5 bases). The CDR3 contains 15 residues. Trimming left V 6 bases short and J 3 bases short, with 16 bases between.

The V gene is TRBV4-3, the J gene TRBJ2-7, with TRBD1 identical over 8 bases. This CDR3 region has 17 residues. The V and J ends lost 1 base and 7 bases, in that order; junction bases with no gene match: 15. From germline, CDR1 is LGHNA and CDR2 YSLEER. Written as DNA, the CDR3 is TGCGCCAGCAGCCAAGTTGGGGGGACAGGAGTGCCGGAAGAGCAGTACTTC. Protein: CASSQVGGTGVPEEQYF.

This clonotype has just one count. The V call is TRBV24-1, the J call TRBJ2-3, with 10 bases matching TRBD2. CDR3 length equals 15 residues. With 5 bases clipped from V and 4 bases from J, the junction kept 5 bases outside the gene matches. Germline lookup yields CDR1 KGHDR and CDR2 SFDVKD. In nucleotides, the CDR3 is TGTGCCACCAGTGGAGCGGGGGGGTTCGCAGATACGCAGTATTTT. Protein: CATSGAGGFADTQYF.

Only a few counts were recorded for this clonotype. The chain combines TRBV12-3 or TRBV12-4 with TRBJ1-3, with no clear D. V lost 4 bases and J 0 bases, leaving 19 bases between the germline ends. The CDR3 runs 18 residues. The CDR3 DNA is TGTGCCAGCAGTTCGATTGTCCTGTTAACACGCTCTGGAAACACCATATATTTT. Translated, it gives CASSSIVLLTRSGNTIYF.

J is TRBJ1-2 and V is TRBV5-1; a weak D match, TRBD1 (6 bases). Germline V gene sequence: CDR1 SGHRS, CDR2 YFSETQ. The length of the CDR3 is 14 residues. V shed 0 bases and J shed 14 bases, with 20 bases lying between them. The CDR3 sequence: CASSLGSGAPVGTF. The CDR3 DNA sequence: TGCGCCAGCAGCTTGGGGTCAGGGGCCCCCGTAGGAACCTTC. Full variable domain (missing parts from reference TRBV5-1 and TRBJ1-2): KAGVTQTPRYLIKTRGQQVTLSCSPISGHRSVSWYQQTPGQGLQFLFEYFSETQRNKGNFPGRFSGRQFSNSRSEMNVSTLELGDSALYLCASSLGSGAPVGTFGSGTRLTVV.

V usage is TRBV4-3 and J usage is TRBJ2-4; unclear D gene. The CDR3 length is 15 residues. Per the germline V gene, CDR1 is LGHNA and CDR2 is YSLEER. Trimming took 1 base from V and 0 from J, leaving 7 bases between them. The CDR3 coding sequence is TGCGCCAGCAGCCAAGGCCTGCTAGCCAAAAACATTCAGTACTTC. Its translation: CASSQGLLAKNIQYF.